This TCR beta chain comes out of a study of blood T cells in healthy people across ages. Findings of the study overall: Unknown CMV status may confound age-related changes in expanded clones. Among long-lived donors, naive CD4+ cells were more numerous and diversity higher than in aged donors.

The germline gives CDR1 SGHNT, CDR2 YENEEA. Trimming took off 2 bases at V and 3 bases at J, with 11 bases between the two ends. The CDR3 covers 15 residues. This clonotype was detected ten times or more. Its specificity is not known. A second PCR of 7 to 11 cycles used a sample-barcoded 5' primer and a J-beta primer mix. All samples yielded 2.5 million or more CDR3-containing paired-end reads. TCRdb passed the 5' RACE reads through MiXCR, listing each CDR3 protein once. The sample lists just under 900,000 distinct CDR3 sequences, roughly 26% occurring once. Sequenced sample: blood. The clonotype originates from a woman of 80 years or more in good health. The rearrangement uses TRBV11-3 and TRBJ2-1, with a weak D call TRBD1 (6 bases). CDR3 in DNA: TGTGCCAGCAGCTTAACCGGACAGCTCTACAATGAGCAGTTCTTC. It is translated as CASSLTGQLYNEQFF.